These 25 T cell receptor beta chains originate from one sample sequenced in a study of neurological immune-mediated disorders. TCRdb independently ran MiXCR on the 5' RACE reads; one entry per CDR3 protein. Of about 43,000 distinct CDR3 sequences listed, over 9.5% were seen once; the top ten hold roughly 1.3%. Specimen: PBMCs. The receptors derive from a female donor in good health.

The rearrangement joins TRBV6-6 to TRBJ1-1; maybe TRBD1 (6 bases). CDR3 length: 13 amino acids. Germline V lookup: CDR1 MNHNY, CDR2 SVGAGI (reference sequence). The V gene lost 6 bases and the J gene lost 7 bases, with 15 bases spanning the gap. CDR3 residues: CASSAEGGLEAFF. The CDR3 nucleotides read TGTGCCAGCAGCGCCGAGGGGGGGCTTGAAGCTTTCTTT.

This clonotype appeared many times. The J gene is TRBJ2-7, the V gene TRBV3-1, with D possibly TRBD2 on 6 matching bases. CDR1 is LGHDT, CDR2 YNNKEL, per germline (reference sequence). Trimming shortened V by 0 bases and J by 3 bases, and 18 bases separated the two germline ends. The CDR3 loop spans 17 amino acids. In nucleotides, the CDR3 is TGTGCCAGCAGCCAAGATGATTTTAGCGGACGGGTCTACGAGCAGTACTTC. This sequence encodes CASSQDDFSGRVYEQYF.

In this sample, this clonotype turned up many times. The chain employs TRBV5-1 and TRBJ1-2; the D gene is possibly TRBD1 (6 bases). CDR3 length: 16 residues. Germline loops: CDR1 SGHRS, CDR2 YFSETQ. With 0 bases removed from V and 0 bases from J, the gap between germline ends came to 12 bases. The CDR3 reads CASSLGSGTPNYGYTF. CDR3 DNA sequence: TGCGCCAGCAGCTTGGGGTCCGGGACACCTAACTATGGCTACACCTTC.

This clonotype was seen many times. CDR3 residues: CASSGGAGGPAYNEQFF. CDR3 sequence (DNA): TGTGCCAGCAGCGGTGGTGCGGGAGGCCCGGCCTACAATGAGCAGTTCTTC. The V gene is TRBV5-4, the J gene TRBJ2-1, with 8 nucleotides matching TRBD2. CDR3 length: 17 residues. Per germline, CDR1 SGHNT and CDR2 YYREEE (reference sequence). Germline trimming cut 4 bases from V and 2 bases from J; bases unmatched to any gene: 11. Full variable domain (missing parts from reference TRBV5-4 and TRBJ2-1): ETGVTQSPTHLIKTRGQQVTLRCSSQSGHNTVSWYQQALGQGPQFIFQYYREEENGRGNFPPRFSGLQFPNYSSELNVNALELDDSALYLCASSGGAGGPAYNEQFFGPGTRLTVL.

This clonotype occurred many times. CDR3 DNA: TGTGCCAGCAGTCGTAGCGGGACAGGGGGAAACACCGGGGAGCTGTTTTTT. Residues: CASSRSGTGGNTGELFF. The chain has TRBV6-5 and TRBJ2-2; 11 bases line up with TRBD1. Germline V gene lookup returns CDR1 MNHEY and CDR2 SVGAGI. CDR3 length: 17 amino acids. J gave up 2 bases and V 5 bases, and 7 bases lay outside the gene matches.

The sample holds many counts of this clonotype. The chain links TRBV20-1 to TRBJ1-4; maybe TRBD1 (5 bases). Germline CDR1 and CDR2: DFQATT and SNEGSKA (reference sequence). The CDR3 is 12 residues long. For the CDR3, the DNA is TGCAGCACCTCGGGACGGAATGAAAAACTGTTTTTT. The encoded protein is CSTSGRNEKLFF.

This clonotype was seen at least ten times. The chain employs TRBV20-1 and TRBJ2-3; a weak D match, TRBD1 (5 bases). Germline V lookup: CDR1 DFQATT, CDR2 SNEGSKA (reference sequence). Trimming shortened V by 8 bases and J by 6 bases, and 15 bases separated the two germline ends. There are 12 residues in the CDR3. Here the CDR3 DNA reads TGCAGTCTACCCCGGCCAGGGGATACGCAGTATTTT. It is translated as CSLPRPGDTQYF.

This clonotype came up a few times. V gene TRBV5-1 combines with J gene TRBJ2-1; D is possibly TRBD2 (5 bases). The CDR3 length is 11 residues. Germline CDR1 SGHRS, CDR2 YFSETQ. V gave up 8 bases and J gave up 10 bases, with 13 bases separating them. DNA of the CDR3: TGCGCCAGTCGGGCAAAGCGGGAGCAGTTCTTC. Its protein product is CASRAKREQFF.

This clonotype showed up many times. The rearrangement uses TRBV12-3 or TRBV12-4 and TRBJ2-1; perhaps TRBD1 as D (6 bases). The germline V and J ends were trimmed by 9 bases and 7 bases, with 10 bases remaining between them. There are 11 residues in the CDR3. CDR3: CASRRGNEQFF. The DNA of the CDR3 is TGTGCCAGTAGAAGGGGGAATGAGCAGTTCTTC.

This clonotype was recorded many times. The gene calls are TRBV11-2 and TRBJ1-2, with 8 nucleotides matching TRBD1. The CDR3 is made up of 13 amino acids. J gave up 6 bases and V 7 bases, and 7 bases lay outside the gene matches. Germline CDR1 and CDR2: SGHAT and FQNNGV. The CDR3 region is CASTRQGSNGYTF. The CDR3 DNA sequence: TGTGCCAGCACCCGACAGGGGTCGAATGGCTACACCTTC.

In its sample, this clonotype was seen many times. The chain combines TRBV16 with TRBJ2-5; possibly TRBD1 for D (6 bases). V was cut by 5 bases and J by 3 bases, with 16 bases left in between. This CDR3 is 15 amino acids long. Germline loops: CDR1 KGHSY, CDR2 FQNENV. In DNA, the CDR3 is TGTGCCAGCAGCACCCAACCCAGGGGCGAAGAGACCCAGTACTTC. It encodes CASSTQPRGEETQYF.

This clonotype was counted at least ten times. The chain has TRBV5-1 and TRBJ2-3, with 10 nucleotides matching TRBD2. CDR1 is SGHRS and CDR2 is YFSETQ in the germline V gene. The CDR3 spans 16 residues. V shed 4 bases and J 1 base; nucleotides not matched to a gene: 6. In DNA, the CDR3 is TGCGCCAGCAGCCCCCCCAGCGGGGGGGGCACAGATACGCAGTATTTT. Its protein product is CASSPPSGGGTDTQYF.

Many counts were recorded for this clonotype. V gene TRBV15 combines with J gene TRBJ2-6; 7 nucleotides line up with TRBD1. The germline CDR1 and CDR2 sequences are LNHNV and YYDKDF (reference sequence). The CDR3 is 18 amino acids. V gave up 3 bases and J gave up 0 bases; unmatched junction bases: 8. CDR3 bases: TGTGCCACCAGCAGTCACAGGGGTAGAGGCTCTGGGGCCAACGTCCTGACTTTC. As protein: CATSSHRGRGSGANVLTF.

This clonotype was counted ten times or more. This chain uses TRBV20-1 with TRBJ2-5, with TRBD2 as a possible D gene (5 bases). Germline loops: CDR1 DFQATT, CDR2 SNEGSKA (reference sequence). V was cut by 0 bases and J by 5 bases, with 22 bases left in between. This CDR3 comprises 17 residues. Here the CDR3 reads CSARDRSKRIRGETQYF. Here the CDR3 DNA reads TGCAGTGCTAGAGATCGATCGAAACGGATCCGCGGGGAGACCCAGTACTTC.

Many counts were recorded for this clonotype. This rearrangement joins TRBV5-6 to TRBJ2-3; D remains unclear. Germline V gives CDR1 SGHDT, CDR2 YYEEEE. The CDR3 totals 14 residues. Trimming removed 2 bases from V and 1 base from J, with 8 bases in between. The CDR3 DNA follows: TGTGCCAGCAGCTTCGGCCCGCGCACAGATACGCAGTATTTT. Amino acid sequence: CASSFGPRTDTQYF.

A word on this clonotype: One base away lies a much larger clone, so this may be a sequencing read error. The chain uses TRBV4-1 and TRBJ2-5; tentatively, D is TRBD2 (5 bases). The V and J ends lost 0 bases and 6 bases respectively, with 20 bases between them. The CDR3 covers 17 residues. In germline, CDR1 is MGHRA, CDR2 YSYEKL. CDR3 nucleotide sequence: TGCGCCAGCAGCCAAGAGGCACGGGGATCAGTGGGAAAGACCCAGTACTTC. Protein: CASSQEARGSVGKTQYF.

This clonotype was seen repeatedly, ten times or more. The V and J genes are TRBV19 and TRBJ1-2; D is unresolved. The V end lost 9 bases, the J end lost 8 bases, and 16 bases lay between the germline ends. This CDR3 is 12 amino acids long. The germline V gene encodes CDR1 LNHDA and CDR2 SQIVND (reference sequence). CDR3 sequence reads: CASAVGSRGYTF. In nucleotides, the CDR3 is TGTGCCAGCGCCGTAGGTTCTCGCGGCTACACCTTC.

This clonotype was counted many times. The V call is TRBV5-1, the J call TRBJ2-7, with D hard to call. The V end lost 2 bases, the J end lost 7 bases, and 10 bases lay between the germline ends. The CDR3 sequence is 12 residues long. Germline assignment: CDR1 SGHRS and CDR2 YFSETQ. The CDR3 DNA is TGCGCCAGCAGCTTACGATTGGGGGAGCAGTACTTC. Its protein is CASSLRLGEQYF.

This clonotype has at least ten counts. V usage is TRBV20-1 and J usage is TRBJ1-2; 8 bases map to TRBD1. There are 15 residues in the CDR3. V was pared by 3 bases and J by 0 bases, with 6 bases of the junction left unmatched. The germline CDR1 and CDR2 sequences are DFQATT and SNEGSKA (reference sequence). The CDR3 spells CSARRGTGANYGYTF. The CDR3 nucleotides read TGCAGTGCTAGGAGGGGGACAGGAGCTAACTATGGCTACACCTTC.

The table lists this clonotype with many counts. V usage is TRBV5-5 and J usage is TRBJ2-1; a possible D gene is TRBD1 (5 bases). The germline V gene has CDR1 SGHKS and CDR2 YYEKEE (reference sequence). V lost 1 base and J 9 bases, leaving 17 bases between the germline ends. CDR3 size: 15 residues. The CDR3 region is CASSLFWTFSGEQFF. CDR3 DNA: TGTGCCAGCAGCTTGTTCTGGACATTCTCGGGTGAGCAGTTCTTC.

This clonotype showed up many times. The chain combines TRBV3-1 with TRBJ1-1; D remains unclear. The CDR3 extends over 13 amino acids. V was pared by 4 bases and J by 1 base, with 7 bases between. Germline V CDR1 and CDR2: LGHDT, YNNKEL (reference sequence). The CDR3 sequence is CASSPMGNTEAFF. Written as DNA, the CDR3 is TGTGCCAGCAGCCCTATGGGGAACACTGAAGCTTTCTTT.

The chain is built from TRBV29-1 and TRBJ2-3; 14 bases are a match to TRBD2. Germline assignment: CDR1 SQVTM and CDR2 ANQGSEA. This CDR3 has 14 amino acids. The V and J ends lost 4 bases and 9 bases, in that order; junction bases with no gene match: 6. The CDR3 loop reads CSVVTSGRAETQYF. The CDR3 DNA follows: TGCAGCGTTGTGACTAGCGGGAGGGCCGAAACGCAGTATTTT.

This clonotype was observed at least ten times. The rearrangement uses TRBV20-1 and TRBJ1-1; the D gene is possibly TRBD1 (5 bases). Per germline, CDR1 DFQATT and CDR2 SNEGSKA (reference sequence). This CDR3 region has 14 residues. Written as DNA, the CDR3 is TGCAGCACCCCCCCCGCAGGGCGGGACACTGAAGCTTTCTTT. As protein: CSTPPAGRDTEAFF.

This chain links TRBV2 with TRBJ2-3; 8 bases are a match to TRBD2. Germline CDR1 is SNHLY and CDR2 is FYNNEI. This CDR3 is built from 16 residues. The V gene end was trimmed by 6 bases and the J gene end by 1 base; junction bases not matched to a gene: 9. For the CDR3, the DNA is TGTGCCAGCAGACCCGGGGTAGCGGGGCGCACAGATACGCAGTATTTT. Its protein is CASRPGVAGRTDTQYF. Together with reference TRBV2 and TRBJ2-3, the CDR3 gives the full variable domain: EPEVTQTPSHQVTQMGQEVILRCVPISNHLYFYWYRQILGQKVEFLVSFYNNEISEKSEIFDDQFSVERPDGSNFTLKIRSTKLEDSAMYFCASRPGVAGRTDTQYFGPGTRLTVL.

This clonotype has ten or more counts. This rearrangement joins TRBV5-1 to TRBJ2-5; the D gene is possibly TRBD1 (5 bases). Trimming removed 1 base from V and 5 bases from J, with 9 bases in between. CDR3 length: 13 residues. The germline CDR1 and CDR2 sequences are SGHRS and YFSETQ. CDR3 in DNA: TGCGCCAGCAGCTTGCAGGGATCCGAGACCCAGTACTTC. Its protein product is CASSLQGSETQYF.